The 22 T cell receptor beta chains below come from one sample, sequenced in a study of T cells expressing NK-cell markers. Reanalyzing the 5' RACE reads, TCRdb keeps one entry per CDR3 protein, without DNA. The sample's table shows 200,000 to 300,000 distinct CDR3 sequences. The source material was blood T cells: a sorted CD56 or NKG2C T cell subset, CD4+ or CD8+ T cells, or bulk PBMC T cells (not recorded which). Source of these receptors: a woman between 18 and 75 years old in good health.

The chain uses TRBV13 and TRBJ2-2. The CDR3 has 16 residues. CDR1 PRHDT and CDR2 FYEKMQ come from the germline V gene (reference sequence). CDR3 protein: CASSLVSTSNTGELFF.

The CDR3 here is CASLEDRGNTGELFF. This chain links TRBV6-2 or TRBV6-3 with TRBJ2-2; TCRdb gives TRBD1 as the D gene, but with no DNA this cannot be confirmed. Germline CDR1 MNHEY, CDR2 SVGEGT. The CDR3 covers 15 residues.

The V call is TRBV6-2 or TRBV6-3, the J call TRBJ2-1; TCRdb selects TRBD2, and the lack of DNA leaves this call unchecked. The length of the CDR3 is 15 residues. CDR1 and CDR2 (germline): MNHEY, SVGEGT. The CDR3: CASSYPTSGGGEQFF.

The V call is TRBV20-1, the J call TRBJ2-5. The length of the CDR3 is 12 residues. CDR1 DFQATT and CDR2 SNEGSKA come from the germline V gene (reference sequence). CDR3 sequence reads: CSARDRVQTQYF.

The chain is built from TRBV6-1 and TRBJ1-1; without DNA, the TCRdb call of TRBD1 cannot be checked. The CDR3 contains 15 residues. Germline-derived CDR1 and CDR2 are MNHNS and SASEGT. The CDR3 protein is CASSPTGAMNTEAFF.

The V call is TRBV12-3 or TRBV12-4, the J call TRBJ2-2. The CDR3 contains 14 residues. The CDR3 loop reads CASSPSSGAGELFF.

The chain is built from TRBV20-1 and TRBJ1-1. The CDR3 length is 14 residues. CDR1 and CDR2 (germline): DFQATT, SNEGSKA (reference sequence). The CDR3 loop reads CSWQLSRLNTEAFF.

V is TRBV24-1 and J is TRBJ1-5; absent DNA, TCRdb's TRBD1 call cannot be checked. The germline gives CDR1 KGHDR, CDR2 SFDVKD. This CDR3 spans 13 amino acids. CDR3 residues: CATSDGGGQPQHF.

This sequence joins TRBV28 and TRBJ2-5; TCRdb's D call of TRBD1 is untestable without DNA. The CDR3 is 14 residues long. Germline V CDR1 and CDR2: MDHEN, SYDVKM. CDR3 region: CASTYVGQTQTQYF.

The V gene is TRBV20-1, the J gene TRBJ1-4; no DNA is available, so the TRBD1 call from TCRdb remains unchecked. From germline, CDR1 is DFQATT and CDR2 SNEGSKA (reference sequence). The CDR3 contains 15 residues. The CDR3 region is CSAREWRQGDEKLFF.

CDR3 in amino acids: CASSQDQTDHLGYTF. The chain joins TRBV4-3 to TRBJ1-2; the D call of TRBD1 rests on TCRdb alone, since no DNA is present to check it. The germline V gene encodes CDR1 LGHNA and CDR2 YSLEER. The CDR3 extends over 15 amino acids.

V gene TRBV4-2 combines with J gene TRBJ2-7; lacking DNA, the TRBD1 call made by TCRdb goes unchecked. The CDR3 consists of 17 residues. Germline CDR1 reads LGHNA; CDR2 reads YNFKEQ. This chain's CDR3 is CASSQNNRDPRKYEQYF.

J is TRBJ1-6 and V is TRBV9; TCRdb indicates TRBD1, and absent DNA this call remains unverified. CDR1 is SGDLS and CDR2 is YYNGEE in the germline V gene. This CDR3 spans 15 amino acids. CDR3 region: CASSVSRTENSPLHF.

The CDR3 is CASSFWGYTDNEQFF. This rearrangement joins TRBV12-3 or TRBV12-4 to TRBJ2-1. The CDR3 sequence is 15 residues long.

The chain links TRBV20-1 to TRBJ2-1; absent DNA, TCRdb's TRBD1 call cannot be checked. The CDR3 contains 14 residues. Looked up from germline, CDR1 is DFQATT and CDR2 is SNEGSKA (reference sequence). CDR3 residues: CSARAGTQYNEQFF.

The chain has TRBV5-1 and TRBJ1-5; TCRdb reports TRBD1, a call that lacks DNA to check it against. The CDR3 extends over 14 amino acids. CDR1 and CDR2 (germline): SGHRS, YFSETQ. CDR3: CASSPTGSNQPQHF. The full variable domain, its missing parts supplied by reference TRBV5-1 and TRBJ1-5, is KAGVTQTPRYLIKTRGQQVTLSCSPISGHRSVSWYQQTPGQGLQFLFEYFSETQRNKGNFPGRFSGRQFSNSRSEMNVSTLELGDSALYLCASSPTGSNQPQHFGDGTRLSIL.

The chain has TRBV5-8 and TRBJ1-6; TCRdb's D call of TRBD1 is untestable without DNA. Germline V gene sequence: CDR1 SGHTS, CDR2 YDEGEE. The CDR3 extends over 12 amino acids. The CDR3 spells CASNLRGDPLHF. The whole variable domain, filled in from reference TRBV5-8 and TRBJ1-6, reads EAGVTQSPTHLIKTRGQQATLRCSPISGHTSVYWYQQALGLGLQFLLWYDEGEERNRGNFPPRFSGRQFPNYSSELNVNALELEDSALYLCASNLRGDPLHFGNGTRLTVT.

The rearrangement joins TRBV19 to TRBJ2-5. CDR1 and CDR2 from the germline V gene are LNHDA and SQIVND (reference sequence). This CDR3 has 13 amino acids. The CDR3 protein is CASSNSGQETQYF.

The CDR3 sequence: CASSGFGGAGVEQFF. The chain couples TRBV6-1 to TRBJ2-1; with no DNA, the TCRdb D assignment of TRBD2 cannot be verified. This CDR3 spans 15 amino acids. Germline V CDR1 and CDR2: MNHNS, SASEGT.

The chain links TRBV6-2 or TRBV6-3 to TRBJ1-1. Germline V CDR1 and CDR2: MNHEY, SVGEGT. The CDR3 covers 13 residues. This CDR3 reads CATGVPENTEAFF.

The gene calls are TRBV29-1 and TRBJ2-7; TCRdb lists TRBD2, though no DNA is available to test this call. The CDR3 length is 13 residues. From germline, CDR1 is SQVTM and CDR2 ANQGSEA. The CDR3 protein is CSGRGGPTREQYF.

The rearrangement links TRBV12-3 or TRBV12-4 to TRBJ2-1; TCRdb's D call of TRBD1 is untestable without DNA. This CDR3 comprises 15 residues. CDR3 region: CASSTRDKGVGEQFF.